This is a list of T cell receptor beta chains from one sample in a study of blood T cell repertoires in COVID-19. Sequencing used immunoSEQ multiplex PCR; TCRdb keeps in-frame clones, though not all of them. The sample has fewer than 300,000 clones; 80% to 90% are singletons. Sample: PBMCs or T cells enriched from blood (not recorded which). The source is a young woman who had recovered from COVID-19. CDR3s include the opening cysteine and the closing phenylalanine or tryptophan. The D gene is left open where the match is weak. Clone size is given for some rows only: seen once, a few or many times, or a class if the clone is expanded.

NA | TRBJ1-1 | TRBV4-1 | NA | TGCGCCAGCAGCCAAGATTGGGGCAGGGGTAACACTGAAGCTTTCTTT | CASSQDWGRGNTEAFF
NA | TRBJ1-1 | TRBV5-4 | NA | TGTGCCAGCAGCTTGACAGGGACCAGTGAAGCTTTCTTT | CASSLTGTSEAFF
NA | TRBJ1-5 | TRBV28 | few | TGTGCCAGCAGTTCAGGGACAACCACTTTTAGCAATCAGCCCCAGCATTTT | CASSSGTTTFSNQPQHF
NA | TRBJ1-2 | TRBV28 | once | TGTGCCAGCATTCCGGGGGGAGCCTATGGCTACACCTTC | CASIPGGAYGYTF
NA | TRBJ1-6 | TRBV28 | NA | TGTGCCAGCAGTTTGGACAGCAATTCACCCCTCCACTTT | CASSLDSNSPLHF
TRBD1 | TRBJ2-7 | TRBV18 | once | TGTGCCAGCTCACCAGAGGGTGGGACAGGGTTGGACGAGCAGTACTTC | CASSPEGGTGLDEQYF
TRBD1 | TRBJ1-2 | TRBV4-1 | NA | TGCGCCAGCAGCCTCAGGGGGGATAACTATGGCTACACCTTC | CASSLRGDNYGYTF
TRBD1 | TRBJ1-5 | TRBV30 | NA | TGTGCCTCCCAGGGGGCCAGCAATCAGCCCCAGCATTTT | CASQGASNQPQHF
TRBD1 | TRBJ1-2 | TRBV5-6 | few | TGTGCCAGCAGCTACAGGGGCCCGCTCTATGGCTACACCTTC | CASSYRGPLYGYTF
NA | TRBJ1-1 | TRBV9 | NA | TGTGCCAGCAGCGTAGAGGCGGCAGGGGTGAACACTGAAGCTTTCTTT | CASSVEAAGVNTEAFF
NA | TRBJ1-3 | TRBV11-2 | NA | TGTGCCAGCAGCTTAGATATGAACAGGGACTCTGGAAACACCATATATTTT | CASSLDMNRDSGNTIYF
TRBD1 | TRBJ1-1 | TRBV11-2 | NA | TGTGCCAGCAGCTTAGTCAGGGGGCCTGGCACTGAAGCTTTCTTT | CASSLVRGPGTEAFF
TRBD1 | TRBJ1-5 | TRBV3-1/TRBV3-2 | NA | TGTGCCAGCAGCCAAGGGACAGGGGCAGGCCAGCCCCAGCATTTT | CASSQGTGAGQPQHF
NA | TRBJ2-7 | TRBV5-4 | NA | TGTGCCAGCAGCCTCCAGGGCCCCGGCGAGCAGTACTTC | CASSLQGPGEQYF
NA | TRBJ1-1 | TRBV12-3/TRBV12-4 | NA | TGTGCCAGCATTCCGCCGTTGAGCACTGAAGCTTTCTTT | CASIPPLSTEAFF
NA | TRBJ2-7 | TRBV11-2 | NA | TGTGCCAGCAGCTTATCCAGCTACGAGCAGTACTTC | CASSLSSYEQYF
TRBD1 | TRBJ1-6 | TRBV5-1 | NA | TGCGCCAGCAGCTTGGGGCAGGGGGCCTCACCCCTCCACTTT | CASSLGQGASPLHF
NA | TRBJ1-5 | TRBV10-3 | NA | TGTGCCATCAGTGAGAGGGGCCTAAGCAATCAGCCCCAGCATTTT | CAISERGLSNQPQHF
TRBD1 | TRBJ1-6 | TRBV28 | NA | TGTGCCAGCAGTTCCATGGGGGGACAGCGAAGTTCACCCCTCCACTTT | CASSSMGGQRSSPLHF
NA | TRBJ1-5 | TRBV19 | few | TGTGCCAGTAGTCCTGAGGCTCGGGGGATGGGTCCCTGGGGCAATCAGCCCCAGCATTTT | CASSPEARGMGPWGNQPQHF
TRBD1 | TRBJ2-3 | TRBV5-1 | NA | TGCGCCAGCGGCCGGACAGGGGGCACAGATACGCAGTATTTT | CASGRTGGTDTQYF
NA | TRBJ2-7 | TRBV4-1 | NA | TGCGCCAGCAGCCAAGATTACCGGTACGAGCAGTACTTC | CASSQDYRYEQYF
NA | TRBJ1-6 | TRBV4-2 | NA | TGTGCCAGCAGCCAAGATGGGGGGAGCGCTTCACCCCTCCACTTT | CASSQDGGSASPLHF
NA | TRBJ2-2 | TRBV7-3 | NA | TGTGCCAGCAGCTCATGGGTAGGAGGTGGGGAGCTGTTTTTT | CASSSWVGGGELFF
NA | TRBJ1-1 | TRBV10-1 | NA | TGCGCCCGTACTTTGAACACTGAAGCTTTCTTT | CARTLNTEAFF
TRBD2 | TRBJ2-1 | TRBV7-9 | few | TGTGCCAGCAGCTTAGGGTGGGAGGGCGATGAGCAGTTCTTC | CASSLGWEGDEQFF
NA | TRBJ1-5 | TRBV6-5 | few | TGTGCCAGCAGTTACAAGGGGGTGGCTCAGCCCCAGCATTTT | CASSYKGVAQPQHF
NA | TRBJ1-4 | TRBV12-1 | NA | TGTGCCAGCAGCAAGAGACAGGGGGAGCGACTGTTTTTT | CASSKRQGERLFF
TRBD1 | TRBJ2-7 | TRBV7-6 | NA | TGTGCCAGCAGCGAAGGACAGGGGCCATACTACGAGCAGTACTTC | CASSEGQGPYYEQYF